This entry features one T cell receptor (beta chain) sequence. Its antigen remains unknown. The data are from a study of cytomegalovirus exposure and HLA in healthy donors. Study observations and caveats: Most TCR sequences were seen very rarely across donors, but some public TCRs occurred in many. Association of a missense DCLRE1C variant with TCR beta V- and J-gene trimming was reported in a later analysis.

The primer mix had 60 Vbeta and 13 Jbeta primers. TCRdb's table, derived via immunoSEQ multiplex PCR, lists solely in-frame clones and lacks some. The table records 140,000 or so clones, 80% of them present only once. V shed 1 base, J shed 3 bases, and the junction held 4 bases outside the gene matches. Germline V lookup: CDR1 LGHNT, CDR2 FRNRAP. The CDR3 loop spans 16 amino acids. Material for sequencing was PBMCs. This chain connects TRBV12-5 to TRBJ2-2, with 8 nucleotides matching TRBD2. The sequence came from a man aged 35 to 55 in good health and CMV-seronegative. The CDR3 DNA follows: TGTGCTAGTGGTTTGGGAACTAGCGGATACACCGGGGAGCTGTTTTTT. It translates to CASGLGTSGYTGELFF.